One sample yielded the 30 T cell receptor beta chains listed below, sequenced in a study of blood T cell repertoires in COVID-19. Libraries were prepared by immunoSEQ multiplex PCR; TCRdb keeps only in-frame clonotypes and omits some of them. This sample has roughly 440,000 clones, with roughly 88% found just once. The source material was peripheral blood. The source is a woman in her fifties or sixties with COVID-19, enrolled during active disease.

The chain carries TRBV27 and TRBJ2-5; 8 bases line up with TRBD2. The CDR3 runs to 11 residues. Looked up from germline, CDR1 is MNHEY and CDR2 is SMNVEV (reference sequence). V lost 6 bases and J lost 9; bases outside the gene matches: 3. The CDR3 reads CASSSGGAQYF. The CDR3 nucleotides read TGTGCCAGCAGCTCGGGGGGGGCCCAGTACTTC.

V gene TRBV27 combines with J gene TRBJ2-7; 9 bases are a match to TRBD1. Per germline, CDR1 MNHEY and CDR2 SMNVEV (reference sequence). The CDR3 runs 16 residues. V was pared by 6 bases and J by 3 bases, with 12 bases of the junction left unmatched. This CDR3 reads CASSPGDREGIYEQYF. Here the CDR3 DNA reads TGTGCCAGCAGCCCTGGGGACAGGGAAGGTATCTACGAGCAGTACTTC.

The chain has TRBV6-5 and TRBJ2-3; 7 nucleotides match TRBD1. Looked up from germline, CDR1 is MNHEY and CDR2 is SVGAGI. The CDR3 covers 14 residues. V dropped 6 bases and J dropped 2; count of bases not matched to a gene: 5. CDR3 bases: TGTGCCAGCAGGAGGGGGCCGAACACAGATACGCAGTATTTT. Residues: CASRRGPNTDTQYF.

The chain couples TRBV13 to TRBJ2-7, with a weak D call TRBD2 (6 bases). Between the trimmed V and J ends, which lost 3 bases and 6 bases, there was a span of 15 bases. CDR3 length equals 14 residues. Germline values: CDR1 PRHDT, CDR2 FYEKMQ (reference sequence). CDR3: CASSFSAGQGEQYF. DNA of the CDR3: TGTGCCAGCAGCTTTTCCGCGGGGCAGGGCGAGCAGTACTTC.

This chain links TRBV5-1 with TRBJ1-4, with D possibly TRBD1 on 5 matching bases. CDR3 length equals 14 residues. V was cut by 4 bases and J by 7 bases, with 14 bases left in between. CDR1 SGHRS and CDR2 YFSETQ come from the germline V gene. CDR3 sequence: CASSPGGFSEKLFF. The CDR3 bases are TGCGCCAGCAGCCCCGGGGGATTCTCTGAAAAACTGTTTTTT.

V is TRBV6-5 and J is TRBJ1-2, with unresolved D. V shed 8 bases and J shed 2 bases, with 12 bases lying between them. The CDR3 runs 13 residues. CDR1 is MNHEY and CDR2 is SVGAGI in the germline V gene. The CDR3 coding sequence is TGTGCCAGCGCCCCGGGTATCAACTATGGCTACACCTTC. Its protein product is CASAPGINYGYTF.

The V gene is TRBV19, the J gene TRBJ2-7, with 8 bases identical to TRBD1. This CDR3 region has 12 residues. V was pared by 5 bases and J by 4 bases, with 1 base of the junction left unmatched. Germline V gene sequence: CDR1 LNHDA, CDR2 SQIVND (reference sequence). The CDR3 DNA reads TGTGCCAGTAGTGACAGGGGTTACGAGCAGTACTTC. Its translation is CASSDRGYEQYF. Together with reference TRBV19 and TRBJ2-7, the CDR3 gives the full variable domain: DGGITQSPKYLFRKEGQNVTLSCEQNLNHDAMYWYRQDPGQGLRLIYYSQIVNDFQKGDIAEGYSVSREKKESFPLTVTSAQKNPTAFYLCASSDRGYEQYFGPGTRLTVT.

CDR3 in amino acids: CAWKSFTGELFF. CDR3 bases: TGTGCCTGGAAGAGTTTCACCGGGGAGCTGTTTTTT. J is TRBJ2-2 and V is TRBV30; D gene uncertain. The CDR3 length is 12 residues. Germline CDR1 is GTSNPN and CDR2 is SVGIG (reference sequence). Trimming cost V 4 bases and J 4 bases, with 7 bases left between them.

The CDR3 protein is CASSPGTDSNEQFF. The CDR3 DNA reads as TGTGCCAGCAGCCCGGGGACAGACTCCAATGAGCAGTTCTTC. This chain links TRBV5-5 with TRBJ2-1, with TRBD1 matching 7 bases. V lost 4 bases, J lost 6 bases, and 7 bases stayed unmatched. CDR3 length: 14 residues. Looked up from germline, CDR1 is SGHKS and CDR2 is YYEKEE (reference sequence). Based on the CDR3 plus reference TRBV5-5 and TRBJ2-1, the full variable domain is DAGVTQSPTHLIKTRGQQVTLRCSPISGHKSVSWYQQVLGQGPQFIFQYYEKEERGRGNFPDRFSARQFPNYSSELNVNALLLGDSALYLCASSPGTDSNEQFFGPGTRLTVL.

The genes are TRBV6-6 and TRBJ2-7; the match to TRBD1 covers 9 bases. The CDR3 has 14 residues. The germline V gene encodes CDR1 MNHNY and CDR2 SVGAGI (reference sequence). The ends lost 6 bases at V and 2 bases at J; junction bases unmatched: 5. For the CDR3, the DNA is TGTGCCAGCAGGTGGGGACAGGGTCCCTACGAGCAGTACTTC. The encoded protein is CASRWGQGPYEQYF.

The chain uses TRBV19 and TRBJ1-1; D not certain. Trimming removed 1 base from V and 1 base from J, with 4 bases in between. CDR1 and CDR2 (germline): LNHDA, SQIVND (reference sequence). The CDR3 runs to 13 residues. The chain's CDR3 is CASSIVSNTEAFF. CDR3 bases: TGTGCCAGTAGTATAGTCTCGAACACTGAAGCTTTCTTT.

The CDR3 bases are TGTGCCAGCAGCCAAGTTGGGGGCGGCCACAATGAGCAGTTCTTC. It specifies CASSQVGGGHNEQFF. The rearrangement uses TRBV3-1 (or the pseudogene TRBV3-2) and TRBJ2-1; TRBD1 is a possible D gene (6 bases). The V end lost 1 base, the J end lost 5 bases, and 12 bases lay between the germline ends. The CDR3 has 15 amino acids. From germline, CDR1 is LGHDT and CDR2 YNNKEL (reference sequence).

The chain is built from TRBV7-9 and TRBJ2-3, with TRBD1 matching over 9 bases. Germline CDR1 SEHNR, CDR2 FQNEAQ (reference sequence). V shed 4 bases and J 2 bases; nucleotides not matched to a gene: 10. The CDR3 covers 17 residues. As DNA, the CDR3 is TGTGCCAGCAGCTCAGTCCCGGGACAGGGTGCCACAGATACGCAGTATTTT. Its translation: CASSSVPGQGATDTQYF.

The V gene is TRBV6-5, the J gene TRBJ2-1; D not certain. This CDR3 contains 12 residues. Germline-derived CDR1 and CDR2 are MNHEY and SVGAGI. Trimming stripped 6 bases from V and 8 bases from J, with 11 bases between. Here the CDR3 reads CASSTTAYEQFF. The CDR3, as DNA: TGTGCCAGCAGCACGACTGCCTATGAGCAGTTCTTC.

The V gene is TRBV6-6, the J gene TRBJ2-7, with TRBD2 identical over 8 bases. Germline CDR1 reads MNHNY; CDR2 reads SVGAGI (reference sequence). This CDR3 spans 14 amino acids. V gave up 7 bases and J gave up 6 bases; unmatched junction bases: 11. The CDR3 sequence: CASTGAGDYGEQYF. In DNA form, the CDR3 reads TGTGCCAGCACCGGAGCGGGGGACTATGGCGAGCAGTACTTC.

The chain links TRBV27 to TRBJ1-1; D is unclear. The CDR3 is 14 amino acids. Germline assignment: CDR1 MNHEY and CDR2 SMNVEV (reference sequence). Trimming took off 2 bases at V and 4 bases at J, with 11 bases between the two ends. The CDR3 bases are TGTGCCAGCAGTTTAAGGGTTCGGGGCACTGAAGCTTTCTTT. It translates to CASSLRVRGTEAFF.

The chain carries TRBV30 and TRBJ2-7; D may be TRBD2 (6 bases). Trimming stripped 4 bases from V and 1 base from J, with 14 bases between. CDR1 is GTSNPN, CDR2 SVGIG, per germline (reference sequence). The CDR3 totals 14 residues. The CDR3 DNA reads TGTGCCTGGACCCCGGGGGACGGGTCCTACGAGCAGTACTTC. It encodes CAWTPGDGSYEQYF.

CDR3 amino acids: CACPFGSNSGNTIYF. The CDR3 DNA sequence: TGTGCCTGCCCCTTTGGGAGTAACTCTGGAAACACCATATATTTT. V and J are TRBV30 and TRBJ1-3; D is ambiguous. This CDR3 spans 15 amino acids. Germline-derived CDR1 and CDR2 are GTSNPN and SVGIG (reference sequence). Between the trimmed V and J ends, which lost 6 bases and 0 bases, there was a span of 15 bases. Full variable domain (rest looked up from reference TRBV30 and TRBJ1-3): SQTIHQWPATLVQPVGSPLSLECTVEGTSNPNLYWYRQAAGRGLQLLFYSVGIGQISSEVPQNLSASRPQDRQFILSSKKLLLSDSGFYLCACPFGSNSGNTIYFGEGSWLTVV.

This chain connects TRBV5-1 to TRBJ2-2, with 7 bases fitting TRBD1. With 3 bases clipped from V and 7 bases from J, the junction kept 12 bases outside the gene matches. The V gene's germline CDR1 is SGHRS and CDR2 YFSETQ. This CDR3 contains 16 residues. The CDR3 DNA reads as TGCGCCAGCAGCTGGACATTGGGGCAGGGGGTCGGGGAGCTGTTTTTT. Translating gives CASSWTLGQGVGELFF.

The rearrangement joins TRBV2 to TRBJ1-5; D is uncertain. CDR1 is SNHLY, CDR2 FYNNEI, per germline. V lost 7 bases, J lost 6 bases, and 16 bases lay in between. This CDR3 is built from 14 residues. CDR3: CASNSRAVGQPQHF. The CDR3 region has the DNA TGTGCCAGCAATTCGAGGGCAGTGGGTCAGCCCCAGCATTTT.

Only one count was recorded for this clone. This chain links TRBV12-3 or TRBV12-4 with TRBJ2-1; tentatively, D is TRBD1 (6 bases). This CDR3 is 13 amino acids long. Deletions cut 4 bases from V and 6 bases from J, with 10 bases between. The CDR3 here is CASSWGRANEQFF. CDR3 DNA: TGTGCCAGCAGTTGGGGGCGCGCCAATGAGCAGTTCTTC.

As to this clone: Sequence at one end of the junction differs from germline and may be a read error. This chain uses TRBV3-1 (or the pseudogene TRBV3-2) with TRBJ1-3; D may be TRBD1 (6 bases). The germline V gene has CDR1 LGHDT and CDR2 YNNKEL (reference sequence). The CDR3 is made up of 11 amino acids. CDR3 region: CASSQGGQRDF. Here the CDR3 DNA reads TGTGCCAGCAGCCAAGGTGGACAGCGCGATTTT.

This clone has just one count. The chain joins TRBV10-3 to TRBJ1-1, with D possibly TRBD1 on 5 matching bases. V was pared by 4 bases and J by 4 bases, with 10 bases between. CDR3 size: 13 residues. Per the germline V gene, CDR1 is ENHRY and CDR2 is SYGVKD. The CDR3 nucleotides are TGTGCCATCAGTGTGATGGGGGGCACTGAAGCTTTCTTT. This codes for CAISVMGGTEAFF.

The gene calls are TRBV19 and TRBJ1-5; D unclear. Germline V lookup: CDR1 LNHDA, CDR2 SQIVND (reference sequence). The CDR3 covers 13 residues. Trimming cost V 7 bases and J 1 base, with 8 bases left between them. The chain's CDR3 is CASNPGSNQPQHF. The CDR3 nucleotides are TGTGCCAGTAATCCCGGGAGCAATCAGCCCCAGCATTTT. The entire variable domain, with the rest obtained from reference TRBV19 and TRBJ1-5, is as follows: DGGITQSPKYLFRKEGQNVTLSCEQNLNHDAMYWYRQDPGQGLRLIYYSQIVNDFQKGDIAEGYSVSREKKESFPLTVTSAQKNPTAFYLCASNPGSNQPQHFGDGTRLSIL.

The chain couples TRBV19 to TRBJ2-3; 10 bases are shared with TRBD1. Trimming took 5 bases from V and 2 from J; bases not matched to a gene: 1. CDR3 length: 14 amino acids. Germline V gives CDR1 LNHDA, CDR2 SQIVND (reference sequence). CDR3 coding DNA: TGTGCCAGTAGTGGGACAGGGGTCACAGATACGCAGTATTTT. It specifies CASSGTGVTDTQYF.

This CDR3 reads CASSLGQGWTEAFF. In DNA, the CDR3 is TGCGCCAGCAGCTTAGGGCAGGGGTGGACTGAAGCTTTCTTT. The V gene is TRBV5-1, the J gene TRBJ1-1; perhaps TRBD1 as D (6 bases). The CDR3 extends over 14 amino acids. The V end lost 2 bases, the J end lost 5 bases, and 13 bases lay between the germline ends. Germline loops: CDR1 SGHRS, CDR2 YFSETQ.

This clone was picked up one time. CDR3 coding DNA: TGTGCCACCAGTGGGCAAGGACAGGGCGATCAGCCCCAGCATTTT. This sequence encodes CATSGQGQGDQPQHF. The V call is TRBV24-1, the J call TRBJ1-5, with TRBD1 matching 8 bases. CDR3 length: 15 residues. CDR1 is KGHDR, CDR2 SFDVKD, per germline. Trimming removed 5 bases from V and 5 bases from J; junction bases left unmatched: 7.

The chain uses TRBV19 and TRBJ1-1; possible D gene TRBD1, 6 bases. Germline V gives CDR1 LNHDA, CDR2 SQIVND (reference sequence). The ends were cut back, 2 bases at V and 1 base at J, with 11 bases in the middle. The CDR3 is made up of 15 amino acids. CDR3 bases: TGTGCCAGTAGTATATCCCCGACAGGGAACACTGAAGCTTTCTTT. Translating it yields CASSISPTGNTEAFF. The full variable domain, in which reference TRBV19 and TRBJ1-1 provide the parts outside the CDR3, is DGGITQSPKYLFRKEGQNVTLSCEQNLNHDAMYWYRQDPGQGLRLIYYSQIVNDFQKGDIAEGYSVSREKKESFPLTVTSAQKNPTAFYLCASSISPTGNTEAFFGQGTRLTVV.

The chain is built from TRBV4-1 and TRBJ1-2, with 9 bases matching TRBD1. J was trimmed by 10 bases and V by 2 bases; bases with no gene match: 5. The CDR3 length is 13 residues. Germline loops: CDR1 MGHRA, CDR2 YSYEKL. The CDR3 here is CASSQPGDRVYTF. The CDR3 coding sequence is TGCGCCAGCAGCCAACCGGGGGACAGGGTCTACACCTTC.

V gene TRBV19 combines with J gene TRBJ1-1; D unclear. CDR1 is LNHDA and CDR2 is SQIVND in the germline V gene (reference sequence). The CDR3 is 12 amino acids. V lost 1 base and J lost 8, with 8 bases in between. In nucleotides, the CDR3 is TGTGCCAGTAGTATAGGTGAGAGGGAAGCTTTCTTT. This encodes CASSIGEREAFF.